This record covers a single T cell receptor (beta chain). The DNA input per sorted-subset replicate PCR was 150 to 200 ng, corresponding to tens of thousands of T cell genomes. Sequencing used immunoSEQ multiplex PCR; TCRdb keeps in-frame clones, though not all of them. The data contain about 2.4 million clones, around nine tenths of them seen just once; the ten biggest clones take up 0.14%. The record originates from a study of shared clonotypes between healthy human individuals. Trimming took 1 base from V and 3 from J; bases not matched to a gene: 2. Per the germline V gene, CDR1 is LNHNV and CDR2 is YYDKDF (reference sequence). The CDR3 runs to 14 residues.

The receptor was derived from a man aged 18 to 35 in good health. Sequencing was carried out using naive CD4+ T cells sorted from blood. Subset reported: CD45RA+ positively selected. The V and J genes are TRBV15 and TRBJ2-7; 8 bases match TRBD2. DNA of the CDR3: TGTGCCACCAGCAGAGCGGGGGGGGGCTACGAGCAGTACTTC. Its translation: CATSRAGGGYEQYF. Based on the CDR3 plus reference TRBV15 and TRBJ2-7, the full variable domain is DAMVIQNPRYQVTQFGKPVTLSCSQTLNHNVMYWYQQKSSQAPKLLFHYYDKDFNNEADTPDNFQSRRPNTSFCFLDIRSPGLGDTAMYLCATSRAGGGYEQYFGPGTRLTVT.